This T cell receptor beta chain was identified in a study of blood T cell repertoires in COVID-19. On the study more broadly: The study drew acute and convalescent COVID-19 samples from the United States, Italy and Spain. Sample material is recorded as cDNA or gDNA derived from T cells, B-cell-depleted T cells, or PBMCs.

Authors' methods: Nucleated cell counts were estimated from reference gene primer amplification. TCRdb keeps only in-frame clones here, not all; method: immunoSEQ multiplex PCR. The V and J calls and the clone size are those of that table, but D and trimming were determined from the DNA. Among about 12,000 clones, approximately 86% were seen once, and the ten largest hold about a fifth. Trimming cost V 1 base and J 7 bases; bases outside gene matches: 7. CDR3 length: 15 residues. Germline-derived CDR1 and CDR2 are LNHDA and SQIVND (reference sequence). The sample comprised peripheral blood. The TCR comes from a human donor in a cohort sampled during active COVID-19. V gene TRBV19 combines with J gene TRBJ2-3, with 8 bases identical to TRBD2. The CDR3 nucleotides are TGTGCCAGTAGTATAGCCGAGCGGGGGCGGTATACGCAGTATTTT. Translating gives CASSIAERGRYTQYF.